The sequence of this T cell receptor (beta chain) was determined in a study of cytomegalovirus exposure and HLA in healthy donors. The CDR3 runs 18 residues. The germline CDR1 and CDR2 sequences are MGHRA and YSYEKL. With 3 bases clipped from V and 0 bases from J, the junction kept 12 bases outside the gene matches. PCR employed 60 Vbeta and 13 Jbeta primers. Sequencing used immunoSEQ multiplex PCR; TCRdb keeps in-frame clones, though not all of them. The table records about 130,000 clones, about 80% of them present only once. The rearrangement uses TRBV4-1 and TRBJ2-3; TRBD2 agrees at 7 bases. Sequencing was done on a sample of PBMCs. This TCR came from a man aged 25-45 years in good health and CMV-seropositive. The CDR3 here is CASSQAPRLAKSTDTQYF. The CDR3 DNA sequence: TGCGCCAGCAGCCAGGCCCCAAGACTAGCAAAAAGCACAGATACGCAGTATTTT.